This T cell receptor beta chain was recorded in a study of cytomegalovirus exposure and HLA in healthy donors. The PCR had 60 Vbeta and 13 Jbeta primers. Libraries were prepared by immunoSEQ multiplex PCR; TCRdb keeps only in-frame clonotypes and omits some of them. Of approximately 90,000 clones listed, about 74% are singletons. In regard to this clone: Its matching antigen is unknown. The junction shows a germline mismatch at one end, possibly a read error.

General study findings and limits: According to a later analysis, donors in an Asian-associated ancestry cluster reportedly had fewer N-insertions than the roughly 640-donor mean.

Germline assignment: CDR1 SEHNR and CDR2 FQNEAQ (reference sequence). The CDR3 contains 15 residues. The TCR originated in a young man in good health and CMV-seronegative. The chain carries TRBV7-9 and TRBJ1-6; 9 nucleotides line up with TRBD1. Material: PBMCs. The CDR3 DNA reads TGTTCCAGCAGCCCCGGACAGGGGTCTAATTCACCCCTCCACTTT. It is translated as CSSSPGQGSNSPLHF.